The 5 T cell receptor beta chains presented below share a single source sample, sequenced in a study of lymphopenia after photon versus proton radiotherapy. Data came from immunoSEQ multiplex PCR; TCRdb stores just in-frame clones and leaves some out. The sample holds 20,000 to 30,000 clones; 75% to 90% are singletons and the top ten take 5.2%. The sequencing used peripheral blood, collected from a patient treated with photon-based radiotherapy. Receptor source: a man aged 30-40 years with gastric cancer.

This clone was seen a few times. The CDR3 spells CASSLLHRGDRVGSPLHF. The CDR3 DNA is TGTGCCAGCAGCTTACTACACAGGGGGGACAGGGTGGGTTCACCCCTCCACTTT. This chain joins TRBV7-8 and TRBJ1-6; TRBD1 matches 9 bases. CDR3 length equals 18 residues. After removal of 2 bases from V and 9 bases from J, the junction contained 14 bases not matched to a gene. The V gene's germline CDR1 is SGHVS and CDR2 FQNEAQ.

The chain couples TRBV5-5 to TRBJ2-7; 8 bases line up with TRBD1. J lost 6 bases, V lost 0 bases, and 5 bases had no gene match. The CDR3 sequence is 14 residues long. Germline lookup yields CDR1 SGHKS and CDR2 YYEKEE (reference sequence). CDR3 protein: CASSLVQGASEQYF. CDR3 nucleotide sequence: TGTGCCAGCAGCTTGGTTCAGGGGGCGAGCGAGCAGTACTTC.

The V and J genes are TRBV6-1 and TRBJ1-1; unclear D gene. The germline CDR1 and CDR2 sequences are MNHNS and SASEGT. The V end was cut by 6 bases, the J end by 6 bases, with 14 bases between. The CDR3 covers 13 residues. DNA for the CDR3: TGTGCCAGCAGCGCTGGCCGAAGGGCTGAAGCTTTCTTT. This codes for CASSAGRRAEAFF.

The CDR3 bases are TGTGCCAGCAGTGAACGGGCAGATACGCAGTATTTT. This codes for CASSERADTQYF. The J gene is TRBJ2-3, the V gene TRBV2, with D hard to call. V was cut by 2 bases and J by 4 bases, with 4 bases left in between. Per germline, CDR1 SNHLY and CDR2 FYNNEI. The CDR3 is made up of 12 amino acids.

V and J are TRBV4-1 and TRBJ1-5, with 9 bases that match TRBD1. Trimming took 2 bases from V and 3 from J; bases not matched to a gene: 8. CDR1 MGHRA and CDR2 YSYEKL come from the germline V gene. This CDR3 has 17 residues. CDR3 amino acids: CASSQPAGTGSNQPQHF. DNA of the CDR3: TGCGCCAGCAGCCAACCTGCCGGGACAGGGTCCAATCAGCCCCAGCATTTT.